A single sample is the source of the 26 T cell receptor beta chains below, sequenced in a study of blood T cell repertoires in COVID-19. Assay used: immunoSEQ multiplex PCR; TCRdb lists only in-frame clones, some missing. The sample includes approximately 65,000 clones, around 84% seen only once; the top ten take around 4%. Sequencing input: peripheral blood. The source of these receptors is a man aged 50 to 59 with acute or convalescent COVID-19.

The V call is TRBV4-2, the J call TRBJ1-3, with D hard to call. Per the germline V gene, CDR1 is LGHNA and CDR2 is YNFKEQ. The CDR3 is made up of 15 amino acids. The V end was cut by 0 bases, the J end by 0 bases, with 6 bases between. Here the CDR3 DNA reads TGTGCCAGCAGCCAAGACCGAGTCTCTGGAAACACCATATATTTT. Translated: CASSQDRVSGNTIYF.

This chain connects TRBV6-6 to TRBJ1-1, with D possibly matching TRBD1 (6 bases). The V end was cut by 6 bases, the J end by 5 bases, with 16 bases between. The CDR3 length is 14 residues. The germline V gene encodes CDR1 MNHNY and CDR2 SVGAGI (reference sequence). CDR3 protein: CASRSGVSVTEAFF. Here the CDR3 DNA reads TGTGCCAGCAGATCAGGGGTGAGTGTAACTGAAGCTTTCTTT.

This clone was counted a few times. This rearrangement joins TRBV18 to TRBJ1-5; 7 nucleotides agree with TRBD1. Losses at the gene ends were 5 bases for V and 0 bases for J; bases not matched to a gene: 7. This CDR3 spans 16 amino acids. Germline CDR1 is KGHSH and CDR2 is LQKENI. The CDR3 sequence: CASSAIGTDSNQPQHF. The CDR3 bases are TGTGCCAGCTCAGCAATCGGGACAGATAGCAATCAGCCCCAGCATTTT.

CDR3 protein: CASSPTETNYGYTF. The CDR3 DNA is TGTGCCAGTAGCCCGACAGAGACTAACTATGGCTACACCTTC. The chain employs TRBV19 and TRBJ1-2, with D tentatively TRBD1 (5 bases). V lost 6 bases, J lost 0 bases, and 11 bases lay in between. CDR3 size: 14 residues. CDR1 and CDR2 from the germline V gene are LNHDA and SQIVND (reference sequence).

This sequence joins TRBV19 and TRBJ1-5; TRBD1 aligns across 11 bases. V was clipped by 5 bases and J by 5 bases; unmatched bases: 5. Germline CDR1 reads LNHDA; CDR2 reads SQIVND (reference sequence). The CDR3 has 15 residues. CDR3 residues: CASSDRTGGDQPQHF. CDR3 DNA: TGTGCCAGTAGTGATCGGACAGGGGGCGATCAGCCCCAGCATTTT.

As DNA, the CDR3 is TGTGCCAGTAGTTCCCACAGGGGCAAGAACACTGAAGCTTTCTTT. This codes for CASSSHRGKNTEAFF. The chain is built from TRBV19 and TRBJ1-1; TRBD1 matches 7 bases. The V gene's germline CDR1 is LNHDA and CDR2 SQIVND (reference sequence). The CDR3 is made up of 15 amino acids. The V segment lost 5 bases and the J segment 1 base; nucleotides outside the gene matches: 7.

The chain carries TRBV5-8 and TRBJ2-3, with D unclear. The germline V and J ends were trimmed by 1 base and 0 bases, with 6 bases remaining between them. The CDR3 is made up of 14 amino acids. Germline CDR1 and CDR2: SGHTS and YDEGEE. CDR3 nucleotides: TGTGCCAGCAGCTTGTCCGGGAGCACAGATACGCAGTATTTT. This codes for CASSLSGSTDTQYF.

This clone was detected only once. This chain joins TRBV28 and TRBJ1-5; unclear D gene. Trimming left V 3 bases short and J 5 bases short, with 14 bases between. This CDR3 contains 15 residues. Germline CDR1 and CDR2: MDHEN and SYDVKM. In DNA form, the CDR3 reads TGTGCCAGCAGTTTTGATATCGGTTCCCATCAGCCCCAGCATTTT. It yields the protein CASSFDIGSHQPQHF.

The rearrangement joins TRBV12-5 to TRBJ2-5, with 9 nucleotides matching TRBD2. The CDR3 is made up of 15 amino acids. V shed 5 bases and J 5 bases; nucleotides not matched to a gene: 9. Germline V gene lookup returns CDR1 LGHNT and CDR2 FRNRAP. DNA of the CDR3: TGTGCTAGTGGTCGCGCCAGTAGCGGGAGTGAGACCCAGTACTTC. The encoded protein is CASGRASSGSETQYF.

The V gene is TRBV19, the J gene TRBJ2-5; the D is unclear. Germline lookup yields CDR1 LNHDA and CDR2 SQIVND (reference sequence). There are 14 residues in the CDR3. V was shortened by 0 bases and J by 0 bases, with 5 bases between the two germline ends. In DNA form, the CDR3 reads TGTGCCAGTAGTATAGACCTGTACCAAGAGACCCAGTACTTC. It specifies CASSIDLYQETQYF.

This clone has a handful of counts. This chain uses TRBV2 with TRBJ1-1; D may be TRBD1 (5 bases). The CDR3 runs to 13 residues. Germline CDR1 reads SNHLY; CDR2 reads FYNNEI. Trimming cost V 3 bases and J 1 base, with 6 bases left between them. The CDR3 protein is CASSEGGNTEAFF. The CDR3 nucleotides are TGTGCCAGCAGTGAGGGGGGGAACACTGAAGCTTTCTTT. The complete variable domain, with remaining parts taken from reference TRBV2 and TRBJ1-1, reads EPEVTQTPSHQVTQMGQEVILRCVPISNHLYFYWYRQILGQKVEFLVSFYNNEISEKSEIFDDQFSVERPDGSNFTLKIRSTKLEDSAMYFCASSEGGNTEAFFGQGTRLTVV.

The chain employs TRBV6-5 and TRBJ2-1; D gene ambiguous. The CDR3 runs to 13 residues. Between the trimmed V and J ends, which lost 2 bases and 3 bases, there was a span of 5 bases. The germline V gene has CDR1 MNHEY and CDR2 SVGAGI. CDR3 region: CASSYRSYNEQFF. CDR3 nucleotide sequence: TGTGCCAGCAGTTACCGCAGCTACAATGAGCAGTTCTTC.

This chain connects TRBV2 to TRBJ1-5, with unresolved D. Trimming shortened V by 6 bases and J by 4 bases, and 13 bases separated the two germline ends. The CDR3 extends over 14 amino acids. Germline V gene data show CDR1 as SNHLY and CDR2 as FYNNEI. The CDR3 here is CASSPGRRNQPQHF. CDR3 in DNA: TGTGCCAGCAGCCCAGGACGGAGGAATCAGCCCCAGCATTTT.

The V and J genes are TRBV10-3 and TRBJ1-5; D gene uncertain. Germline V lookup: CDR1 ENHRY, CDR2 SYGVKD. V lost 2 bases, J lost 4 bases, and 3 bases lay in between. This CDR3 comprises 12 residues. CDR3 in amino acids: CAISEPNQPQHF. In nucleotides, the CDR3 is TGTGCCATCAGTGAGCCAAATCAGCCCCAGCATTTT.

The chain uses TRBV28 and TRBJ1-1, with unresolved D. This CDR3 is 12 amino acids long. The V gene's germline CDR1 is MDHEN and CDR2 SYDVKM. V lost 7 bases, J lost 0 bases, and 6 bases lay in between. This chain's CDR3 is CASIRLNTEAFF. CDR3 DNA sequence: TGTGCCAGCATCAGGCTGAACACTGAAGCTTTCTTT.

This clone appeared a few times. This sequence joins TRBV10-2 and TRBJ1-1, with 7 bases identical to TRBD1. The CDR3 is made up of 15 amino acids. The V and J ends lost 6 bases and 3 bases, in that order; junction bases with no gene match: 10. Germline CDR1 WSHSY, CDR2 SAAADI. The CDR3 protein is CASRPRTGVDTEAFF. CDR3 bases: TGCGCCAGCAGGCCCAGAACAGGGGTGGACACTGAAGCTTTCTTT.

The sample holds one count of this clone. A read error may account for a junction end that differs from germline. V gene TRBV7-9 combines with J gene TRBJ1-6; D is possibly TRBD1 (6 bases). CDR1 and CDR2 (germline): SEHNR, FQNEAQ (reference sequence). CDR3 size: 14 residues. CDR3 sequence: CASSSDRDNSPLHF. In DNA, the CDR3 is TGTGCCAGCAGCTCGGACAGAGATAATTCTCCCCTCCACTTT.

The V gene is TRBV18, the J gene TRBJ2-7, with 9 bases matching TRBD1. The V gene end was trimmed by 2 bases and the J gene end by 2 bases; junction bases not matched to a gene: 7. The length of the CDR3 is 16 residues. Germline V gives CDR1 KGHSH, CDR2 LQKENI. Here the CDR3 reads CASSPYRTGETYEQYF. The CDR3 DNA reads TGTGCCAGCTCACCATATCGGACAGGGGAGACCTACGAGCAGTACTTC.

This chain connects TRBV6-5 to TRBJ1-2, with TRBD1 as a possible D gene (5 bases). This CDR3 is built from 13 residues. The germline V gene has CDR1 MNHEY and CDR2 SVGAGI. Deletions cut 6 bases from V and 8 bases from J, with 16 bases between. This chain's CDR3 is CASSTDRIHGYTF. The CDR3 nucleotides read TGTGCCAGCAGCACCGACAGAATCCACGGCTACACCTTC.

The V and J genes are TRBV19 and TRBJ2-1, with D perhaps TRBD2 (5 bases). CDR1 LNHDA and CDR2 SQIVND come from the germline V gene (reference sequence). The V end was cut by 1 base, the J end by 7 bases, with 20 bases between. The CDR3 sequence is 17 residues long. The CDR3 reads CASSIGPDSRAGNEQFF. The CDR3 coding sequence is TGTGCCAGTAGTATAGGCCCGGACTCCCGCGCCGGGAATGAGCAGTTCTTC.

The chain combines TRBV10-3 with TRBJ1-1; TRBD1 agrees at 7 bases. This CDR3 has 16 residues. Looked up from germline, CDR1 is ENHRY and CDR2 is SYGVKD. The junction had 9 bases not matched to a gene; V was cut back by 4 bases and J by 1 base. The CDR3 loop is CAISARHQGGNTEAFF. CDR3 nucleotides: TGTGCCATCAGTGCGAGACACCAGGGGGGGAACACTGAAGCTTTCTTT.

This chain joins TRBV28 and TRBJ1-1; D gene uncertain. Trimming left V 2 bases short and J 4 bases short, with 11 bases between. Germline loops: CDR1 MDHEN, CDR2 SYDVKM. The CDR3 has 14 residues. The CDR3 sequence is CASSLGEVGTEAFF. In nucleotides, the CDR3 is TGTGCCAGCAGTTTAGGTGAGGTGGGCACTGAAGCTTTCTTT.

In DNA form, the CDR3 reads TGTGCCAGCAGCTTAGAATTGACTACCGGCGACGAGCAGTACTTC. Amino acids: CASSLELTTGDEQYF. The chain has TRBV7-8 and TRBJ2-7; D possibly corresponds to TRBD2 (5 bases). The CDR3 sequence is 15 residues long. The V gene lost 1 base and the J gene lost 5 bases, with 15 bases spanning the gap. Germline CDR1 SGHVS, CDR2 FQNEAQ.

Comment on this clone: The sample holds other DNA sequences that translate to the same CDR3. The V and J genes are TRBV27 and TRBJ2-7; 10 bases match TRBD2. Germline V gene data show CDR1 as MNHEY and CDR2 as SMNVEV (reference sequence). J gave up 4 bases and V 6 bases, and 9 bases lay outside the gene matches. CDR3 size: 15 residues. The CDR3 loop is CASSSRLAGLYEQYF. The DNA for the CDR3 is TGTGCCAGCAGCTCTCGACTAGCGGGCTTATACGAGCAGTACTTC.

The CDR3: CASSFYSSGTGYGYTF. The CDR3, as DNA: TGTGCCAGCAGTTTCTACTCGTCCGGGACAGGGTATGGCTACACCTTC. The genes are TRBV6-2 or TRBV6-3 and TRBJ1-2; 9 positions match TRBD1. The CDR3 consists of 16 residues. From germline, CDR1 is MNHEY and CDR2 SVGEGT. The junction had 11 bases not matched to a gene; V was cut back by 4 bases and J by 5 bases.

This clone was seen only once. CDR3 sequence: CASSLYRQGSGNTIYF. The CDR3 DNA is TGTGCCAGCAGCTTATATCGGCAGGGTTCTGGAAACACCATATATTTT. V is TRBV7-8 and J is TRBJ1-3; D might be TRBD1 (5 bases). V was shortened by 2 bases and J by 1 base, with 12 bases between the two germline ends. The CDR3 consists of 16 residues. CDR1 SGHVS and CDR2 FQNEAQ come from the germline V gene.